What follows is one T cell receptor beta chain and its context. Its target is unknown. Deletions cut 7 bases from V and 7 bases from J, with 13 bases between. Germline CDR1 SNHLY, CDR2 FYNNEI. This CDR3 has 13 residues. Patients in the study, people with chemo-refractory metastatic non-small-cell lung cancer, received focal radiation plus ipilimumab CTLA-4 blockade. These data originate in a study of radiotherapy plus CTLA-4 blockade in lung cancer. Turning to the study itself: Objective responses were recorded in about 18% of patients, with disease control recorded in about 29%. Whole-study results and caveats: The study found tumor-derived TCR clones expanded in blood after radiotherapy plus ipilimumab.

The protocol was immunoSEQ multiplex PCR, while the TCRdb copy is restricted to in-frame clones and leaves out a portion. The data contain tens of thousands of clones, roughly 72% of them seen just once; the ten biggest clones take up about 11%. The sequenced sample was peripheral blood, obtained from a patient treated with radiotherapy plus ipilimumab. This sequence joins TRBV2 and TRBJ2-2; D is undetermined. This receptor was identified in a human donor with non-small cell lung cancer who had stable disease on radiotherapy plus ipilimumab. In nucleotides, the CDR3 is TGTGCCAGCACGAGGCAGAGGATCGGGGAGCTGTTTTTT. Translating it yields CASTRQRIGELFF.